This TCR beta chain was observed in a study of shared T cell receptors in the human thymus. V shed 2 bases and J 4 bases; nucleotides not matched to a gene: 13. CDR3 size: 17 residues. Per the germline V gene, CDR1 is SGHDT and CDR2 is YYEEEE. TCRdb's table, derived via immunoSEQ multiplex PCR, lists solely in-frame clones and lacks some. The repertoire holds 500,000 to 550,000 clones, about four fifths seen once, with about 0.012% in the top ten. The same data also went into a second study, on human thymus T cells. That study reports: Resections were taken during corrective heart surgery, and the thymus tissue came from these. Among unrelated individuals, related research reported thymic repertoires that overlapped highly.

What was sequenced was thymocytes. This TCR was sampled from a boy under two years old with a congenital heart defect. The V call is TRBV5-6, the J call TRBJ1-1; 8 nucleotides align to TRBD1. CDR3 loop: CASSFGTGPLVFTEAFF. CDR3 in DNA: TGTGCCAGCAGCTTCGGGACAGGCCCCCTTGTTTTCACTGAAGCTTTCTTT.